Listed below are T cell receptor beta chains from one sample, sequenced in a study of regulatory T cells in long-lasting Graves disease. From the multiplex PCR reads, TCRdb called clonotypes with MiXCR, one entry per CDR3 protein. The sample records fewer than 400,000 distinct CDR3 sequences, around a fifth being singletons. Material: peripheral blood mononuclear cells (PBMCs), obtained when the disease was refractory, from a patient treated with antithyroid drugs. The receptors derive from a female donor with Graves disease. CDR3s include the opening cysteine and the closing phenylalanine or tryptophan.

TRBV28	TRBJ2-6	CASSYGSGANVLTF
TRBV29-1	TRBJ2-7	CSVLIGNREQYF
TRBV28	TRBJ2-7	CASSFQRTAYEQYF
TRBV11-2	TRBJ1-5	CASSFGQGGLNQPQHF
TRBV4-2	TRBJ2-4	CASSQDQRGGSKNIQYF
TRBV7-9	TRBJ2-5	CASSVGGQQETQYF
TRBV12-3/TRBV12-4	TRBJ2-1	CASSLGLAGGYEQFF
TRBV20-1	TRBJ2-7	CSASEQGGSYEQYF
TRBV2	TRBJ1-5	CASRVFSNQPQHF
TRBV5-1	TRBJ2-1	CASSLEVNYNEQFF
TRBV10-3	TRBJ2-7	CAISGGRAKQYF
TRBV27	TRBJ1-1	CASTRYGRGGTEAFF
TRBV7-3	TRBJ2-3	CASSSHGSGDTQYF
TRBV9	TRBJ1-2	CASSVKESNYGYTF
TRBV3-1	TRBJ2-1	CASSQASRYNEQFF
TRBV27	TRBJ1-5	CASRQGSSQPQHF
TRBV6-6	TRBJ2-5	CASSYSQQLETQYF
TRBV6-2/TRBV6-3	TRBJ2-3	CASSYYGGRRAADTQYF
TRBV5-1	TRBJ2-1	CASSIPAGVANEQFF
TRBV11-3	TRBJ1-3	CASTRGGSGNTIYF
TRBV12-3/TRBV12-4	TRBJ2-2	CASSHGQATGELFF
TRBV20-1	TRBJ2-3	CSALTSLPTDTQYF
TRBV7-9	TRBJ2-2	CASSFLFGQGNTGELFF
TRBV2	TRBJ2-3	CASSVSPDTQYF
TRBV5-1	TRBJ1-1	CASSPPEGGRAEAFF
TRBV2	TRBJ1-6	CASSVGVDSPLHF
TRBV7-9	TRBJ2-1	CASSFGGGRSYNEQFF
TRBV29-1	TRBJ2-7	CSVGLRLTADEQYF
TRBV6-1	TRBJ2-3	CASSKGLLTDTQYF
TRBV19	TRBJ2-7	CASSITSGNYEQYF
TRBV6-1	TRBJ1-2	CASSPDSNYGYTF
TRBV6-1	TRBJ1-4	CASGIRNPTNEKLFF
TRBV5-5	TRBJ1-5	CASSLTHSNQPQHF
TRBV7-2	TRBJ1-2	CASSHRGRSYGYTF
TRBV29-1	TRBJ2-5	CSVETPGTGEETQYF
TRBV6-5	TRBJ2-4	CASSYRGPGAKNIQYF
TRBV20-1	TRBJ1-4	CSALPRVTPNEKLFF
TRBV4-1	TRBJ2-7	CASSPLGRRTNEYEQYF
TRBV6-1	TRBJ2-7	CAIKTSGSYEQYF
TRBV6-1	TRBJ1-1	CATDNTGHTEAFF
TRBV11-2	TRBJ2-2	CASSLQPLGELFF
TRBV3-1	TRBJ1-2	CASSQGFKVYYGYTF
TRBV7-2	TRBJ2-2	CASSLTGTRPYTNTGELFF
TRBV12-3/TRBV12-4	TRBJ2-5	CASSLVRGETQYF
TRBV25-1	TRBJ1-4	CASSPRKGSHKNNEKLFF
TRBV20-1	TRBJ1-3	CSALPSVTSGNTIYF
TRBV7-2	TRBJ2-5	CASSLDTGETQYF
TRBV7-9	TRBJ2-2	CASSLSHGELFF
TRBV3-1	TRBJ1-4	CASSLRTGGAGFDLFF
TRBV11-2	TRBJ2-7	CASTPTGTNEQYF
TRBV4-1	TRBJ1-2	CASSQDSRQGNGYTF
TRBV9	TRBJ1-1	CASSDGREDTEAFF
TRBV11-2	TRBJ2-7	CASSEVRGEQYF